This TCR beta chain was obtained from a study of blood T cell repertoires in COVID-19. V shed 4 bases and J 7 bases; nucleotides not matched to a gene: 10. Germline V gives CDR1 MGHRA, CDR2 YSYEKL. The length of the CDR3 is 16 residues. The method was immunoSEQ multiplex PCR; TCRdb's version includes in-frame clones alone and lacks a portion of them. The sample consists of over 250,000 clones, more than 75% of them appearing once. The sequence derives from a woman aged 55 to 70 in a cohort exposed to, infected with or recovered from COVID-19 (not recorded which). Sequencing was done on a sample of PBMCs or T cells enriched from blood (not recorded which). The chain uses TRBV4-1 and TRBJ1-1; 12 positions agree with TRBD1. Here the CDR3 DNA reads TGCGCCAGCAGCCCCCGGCCGGGACAGGGGGCCGATGAAGCTTTCTTT. This gives the protein CASSPRPGQGADEAFF.